This record looks at one TCR beta chain sequence and its context. Antigen: not known. An end of the junction differs from the germline gene, which may be a read error. The data were taken from a study of blood T cells in healthy people across ages. Study outcomes and limitations: It was not known whether donors were CMV positive (a possible confounder of expanded clonotype changes). Any conclusive comparison of naive versus antigen-experienced cells was prevented by using unsorted PBMCs.

Combining a sample-barcoded 5' primer with a J-beta primer mix, a second PCR ran for roughly 7 to 11 cycles. Each of the samples gave a minimum of 3 million paired-end reads that contained CDR3. TCRdb fed the 5' RACE reads into MiXCR, producing one record per CDR3 protein. In the table there are a few hundred thousand distinct CDR3 sequences, roughly 26% of which are singletons. Sequencing input: blood. This clonotype was obtained from a woman aged 65 to 85 in good health.

CDR3 sequence: CASSRGRLLAGTVSF. The DNA of the CDR3 is TGTGCCAGCAGTCGCGGAAGGCTTTTAGCCGGGACCGTAAGCTTC. The rearrangement links TRBV28 to TRBJ2-7; the D call may be TRBD1 or TRBD2 (5 bases each). The germline V gene has CDR1 MDHEN and CDR2 SYDVKM. There are 15 residues in the CDR3.